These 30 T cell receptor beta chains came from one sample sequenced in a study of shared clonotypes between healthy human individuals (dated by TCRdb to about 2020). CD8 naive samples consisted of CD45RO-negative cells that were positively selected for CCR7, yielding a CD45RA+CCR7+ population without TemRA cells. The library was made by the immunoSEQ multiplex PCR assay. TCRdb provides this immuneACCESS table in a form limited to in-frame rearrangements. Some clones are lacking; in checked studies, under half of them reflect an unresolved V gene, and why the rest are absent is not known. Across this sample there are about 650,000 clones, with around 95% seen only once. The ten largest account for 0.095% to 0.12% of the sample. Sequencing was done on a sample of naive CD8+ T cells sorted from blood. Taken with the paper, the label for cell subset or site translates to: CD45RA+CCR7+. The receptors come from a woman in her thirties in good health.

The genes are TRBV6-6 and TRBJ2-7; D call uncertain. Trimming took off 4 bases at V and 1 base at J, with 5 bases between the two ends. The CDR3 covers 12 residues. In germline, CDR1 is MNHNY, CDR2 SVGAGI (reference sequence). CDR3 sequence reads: CASSSLSYEQYF. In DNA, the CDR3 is TGTGCCAGCAGTTCTCTTTCCTACGAGCAGTACTTC.

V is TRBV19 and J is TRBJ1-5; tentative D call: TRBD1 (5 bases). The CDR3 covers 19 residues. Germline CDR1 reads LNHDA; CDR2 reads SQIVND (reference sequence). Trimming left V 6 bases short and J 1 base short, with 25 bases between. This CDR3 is CASRGRGAGNLESNQPQHF. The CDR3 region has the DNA TGTGCCAGTAGGGGGAGGGGAGCAGGGAACCTGGAAAGCAATCAGCCCCAGCATTTT.

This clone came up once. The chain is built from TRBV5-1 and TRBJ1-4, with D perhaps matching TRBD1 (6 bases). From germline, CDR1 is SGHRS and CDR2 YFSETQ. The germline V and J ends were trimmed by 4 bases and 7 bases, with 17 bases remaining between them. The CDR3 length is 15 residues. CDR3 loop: CASSERRGGGEKLFF. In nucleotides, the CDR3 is TGCGCCAGCAGCGAGCGACGAGGAGGGGGTGAAAAACTGTTTTTT.

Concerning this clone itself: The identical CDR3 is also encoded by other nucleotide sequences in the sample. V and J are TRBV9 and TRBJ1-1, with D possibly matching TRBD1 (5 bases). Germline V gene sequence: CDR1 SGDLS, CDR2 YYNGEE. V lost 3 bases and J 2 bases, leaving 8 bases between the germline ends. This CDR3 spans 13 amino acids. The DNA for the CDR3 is TGTGCCAGCAGCGGGCAGGGAAACACTGAAGCTTTCTTT. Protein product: CASSGQGNTEAFF.

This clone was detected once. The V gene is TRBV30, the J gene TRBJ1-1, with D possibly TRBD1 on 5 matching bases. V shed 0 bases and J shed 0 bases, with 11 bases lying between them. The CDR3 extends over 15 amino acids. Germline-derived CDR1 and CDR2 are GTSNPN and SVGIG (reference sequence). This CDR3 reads CAWSVLGTVNTEAFF. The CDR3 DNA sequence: TGTGCCTGGAGTGTTCTTGGGACGGTGAACACTGAAGCTTTCTTT.

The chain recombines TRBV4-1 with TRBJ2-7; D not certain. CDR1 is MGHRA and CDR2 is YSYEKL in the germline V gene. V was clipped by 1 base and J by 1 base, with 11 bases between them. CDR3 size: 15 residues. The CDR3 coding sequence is TGCGCCAGCAGCCAAGGGGCTGCATCTTCCTACGAGCAGTACTTC. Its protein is CASSQGAASSYEQYF.

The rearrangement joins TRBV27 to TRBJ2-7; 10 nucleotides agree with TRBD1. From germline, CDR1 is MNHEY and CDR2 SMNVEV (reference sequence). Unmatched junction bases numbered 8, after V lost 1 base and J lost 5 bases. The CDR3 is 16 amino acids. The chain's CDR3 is CASSLYRTGGLDEQYF. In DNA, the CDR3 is TGTGCCAGCAGTTTATACCGGACAGGGGGTTTGGACGAGCAGTACTTC.

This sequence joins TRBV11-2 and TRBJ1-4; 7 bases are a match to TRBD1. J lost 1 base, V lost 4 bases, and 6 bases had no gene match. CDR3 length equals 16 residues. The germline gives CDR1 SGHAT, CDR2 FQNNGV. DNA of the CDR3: TGTGCCAGCAGCTCCCGGGACAGCGTAACTAATGAAAAACTGTTTTTT. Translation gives CASSSRDSVTNEKLFF.

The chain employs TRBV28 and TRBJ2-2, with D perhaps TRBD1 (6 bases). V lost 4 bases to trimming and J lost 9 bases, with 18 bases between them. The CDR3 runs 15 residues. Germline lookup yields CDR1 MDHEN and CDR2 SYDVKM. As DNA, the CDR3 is TGTGCCAGCAGTTACGACAGGCCAAGGGACCGGGAGCTGTTTTTT. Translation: CASSYDRPRDRELFF.

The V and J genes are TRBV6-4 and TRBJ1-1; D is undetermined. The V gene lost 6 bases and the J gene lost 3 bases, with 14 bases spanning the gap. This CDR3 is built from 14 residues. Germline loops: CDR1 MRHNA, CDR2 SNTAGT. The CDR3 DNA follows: TGTGCCAGCAGGGGAAGCGGCGGGGACACTGAAGCTTTCTTT. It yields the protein CASRGSGGDTEAFF.

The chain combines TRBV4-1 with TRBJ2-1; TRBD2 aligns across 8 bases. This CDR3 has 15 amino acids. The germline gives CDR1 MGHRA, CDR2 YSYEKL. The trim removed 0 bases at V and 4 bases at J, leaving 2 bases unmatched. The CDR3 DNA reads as TGCGCCAGCAGCCAAGAGGGGACTAGATACAATGAGCAGTTCTTC. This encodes CASSQEGTRYNEQFF.

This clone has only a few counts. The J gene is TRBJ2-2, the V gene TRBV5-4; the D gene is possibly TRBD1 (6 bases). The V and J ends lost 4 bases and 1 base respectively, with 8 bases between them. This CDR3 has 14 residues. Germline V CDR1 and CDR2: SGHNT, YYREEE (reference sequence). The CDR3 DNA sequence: TGTGCCAGCAGCACGGACAGGAACACCGGGGAGCTGTTTTTT. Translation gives CASSTDRNTGELFF.

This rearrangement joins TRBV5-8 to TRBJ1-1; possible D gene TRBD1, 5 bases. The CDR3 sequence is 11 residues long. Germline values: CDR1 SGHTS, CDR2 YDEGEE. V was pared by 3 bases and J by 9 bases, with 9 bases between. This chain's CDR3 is CASSSDTKAFF. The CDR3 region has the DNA TGTGCCAGCAGCTCGGACACCAAAGCTTTCTTT.

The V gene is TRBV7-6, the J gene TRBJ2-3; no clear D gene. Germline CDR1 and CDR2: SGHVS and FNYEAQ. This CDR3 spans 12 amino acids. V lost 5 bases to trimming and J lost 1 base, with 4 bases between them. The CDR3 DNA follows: TGTGCCAGCAGCGCCGGCACAGATACGCAGTATTTT. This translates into CASSAGTDTQYF.

The CDR3: CASSGGTGSSYEQYF. CDR3 in DNA: TGTGCCAGCAGTGGGGGCACAGGGTCCTCATACGAGCAGTACTTC. J is TRBJ2-7 and V is TRBV28, with D tentatively TRBD1 (6 bases). V was cut by 5 bases and J by 4 bases, with 18 bases left in between. This CDR3 has 15 amino acids. Germline assignment: CDR1 MDHEN and CDR2 SYDVKM.

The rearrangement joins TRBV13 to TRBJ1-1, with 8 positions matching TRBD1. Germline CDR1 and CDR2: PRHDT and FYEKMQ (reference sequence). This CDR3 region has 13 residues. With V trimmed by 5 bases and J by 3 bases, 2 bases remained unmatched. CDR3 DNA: TGTGCCAGCAGCCCGACAGGGGACACTGAAGCTTTCTTT. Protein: CASSPTGDTEAFF.

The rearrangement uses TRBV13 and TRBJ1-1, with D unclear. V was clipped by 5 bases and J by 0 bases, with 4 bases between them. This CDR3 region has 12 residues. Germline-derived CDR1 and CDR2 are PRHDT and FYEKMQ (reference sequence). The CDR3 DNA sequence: TGTGCCAGCAGCGGACTGAACACTGAAGCTTTCTTT. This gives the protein CASSGLNTEAFF.

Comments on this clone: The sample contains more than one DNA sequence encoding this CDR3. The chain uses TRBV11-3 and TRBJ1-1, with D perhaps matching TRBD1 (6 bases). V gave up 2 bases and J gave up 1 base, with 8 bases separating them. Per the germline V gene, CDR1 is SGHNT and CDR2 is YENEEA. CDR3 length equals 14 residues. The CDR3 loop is CASSLRGENTEAFF. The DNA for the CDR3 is TGTGCCAGCAGCTTAAGGGGGGAGAACACTGAAGCTTTCTTT.

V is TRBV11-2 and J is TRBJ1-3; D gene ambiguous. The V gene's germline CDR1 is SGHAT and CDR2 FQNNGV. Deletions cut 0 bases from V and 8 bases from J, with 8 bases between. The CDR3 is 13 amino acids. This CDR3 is CASSLDNSDTIYF. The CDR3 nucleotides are TGTGCCAGCAGCTTAGATAATTCCGACACCATATATTTT.

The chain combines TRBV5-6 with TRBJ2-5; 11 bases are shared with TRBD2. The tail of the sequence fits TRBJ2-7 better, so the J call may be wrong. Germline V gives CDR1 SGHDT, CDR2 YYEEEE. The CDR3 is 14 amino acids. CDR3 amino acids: CASSDSGRAYEQYF. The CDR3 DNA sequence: TGTGCCAGCAGCGATAGCGGGAGGGCCTACGAGCAGTACTTC.

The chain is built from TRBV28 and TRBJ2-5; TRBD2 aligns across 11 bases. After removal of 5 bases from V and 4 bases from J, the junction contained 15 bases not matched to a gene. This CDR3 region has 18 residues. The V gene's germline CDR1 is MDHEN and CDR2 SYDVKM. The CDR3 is CASSQLAGENKRGETQYF. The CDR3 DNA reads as TGTGCCAGCAGTCAACTAGCGGGGGAGAATAAGAGAGGAGAGACCCAGTACTTC.

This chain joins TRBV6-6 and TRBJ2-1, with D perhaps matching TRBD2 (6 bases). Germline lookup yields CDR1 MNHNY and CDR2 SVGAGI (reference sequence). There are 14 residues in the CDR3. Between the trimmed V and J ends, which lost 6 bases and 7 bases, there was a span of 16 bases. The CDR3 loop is CASSTGTVFNEQFF. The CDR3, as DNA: TGTGCCAGCAGCACCGGGACTGTCTTTAATGAGCAGTTCTTC.

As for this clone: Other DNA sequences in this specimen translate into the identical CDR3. The CDR3 sequence is CASSPWTGNYEQYF. CDR3 nucleotides: TGTGCCAGCAGTCCGTGGACAGGAAACTACGAGCAGTACTTC. The rearrangement uses TRBV27 and TRBJ2-7, with TRBD1 matching 7 bases. In germline, CDR1 is MNHEY, CDR2 SMNVEV (reference sequence). The J segment lost 3 bases and the V segment lost 5 bases, leaving 7 bases of the junction unmatched. This CDR3 contains 14 residues.

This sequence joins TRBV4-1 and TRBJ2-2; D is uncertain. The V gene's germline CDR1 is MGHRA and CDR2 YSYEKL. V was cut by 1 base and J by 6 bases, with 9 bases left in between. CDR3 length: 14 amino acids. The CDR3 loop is CASSQVGQPGELFF. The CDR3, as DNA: TGCGCCAGCAGCCAAGTCGGTCAACCCGGGGAGCTGTTTTTT.

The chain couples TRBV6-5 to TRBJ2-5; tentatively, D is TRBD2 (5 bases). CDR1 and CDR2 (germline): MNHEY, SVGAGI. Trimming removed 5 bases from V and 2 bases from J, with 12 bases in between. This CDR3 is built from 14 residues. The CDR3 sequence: CASSTHRGQETQYF. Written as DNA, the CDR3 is TGTGCCAGCAGTACCCATCGGGGTCAAGAGACCCAGTACTTC.

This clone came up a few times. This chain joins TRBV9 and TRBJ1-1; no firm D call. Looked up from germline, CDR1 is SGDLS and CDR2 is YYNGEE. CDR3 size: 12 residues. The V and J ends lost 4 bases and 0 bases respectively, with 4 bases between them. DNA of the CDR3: TGTGCCAGCAGCTACATGAACACTGAAGCTTTCTTT. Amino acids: CASSYMNTEAFF.

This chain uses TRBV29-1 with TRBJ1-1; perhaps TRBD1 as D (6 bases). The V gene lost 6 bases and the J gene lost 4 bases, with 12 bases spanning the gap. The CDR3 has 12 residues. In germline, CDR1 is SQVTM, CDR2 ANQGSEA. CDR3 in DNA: TGCAGCGTCCTCGGACAGACCACTGAAGCTTTCTTT. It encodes CSVLGQTTEAFF.

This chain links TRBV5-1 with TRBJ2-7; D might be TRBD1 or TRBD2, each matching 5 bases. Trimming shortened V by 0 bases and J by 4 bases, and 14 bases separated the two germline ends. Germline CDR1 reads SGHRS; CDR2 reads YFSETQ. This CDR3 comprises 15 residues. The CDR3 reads CASSLERGSVYEQYF. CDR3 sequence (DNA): TGCGCCAGCAGCTTGGAACGGGGCAGCGTTTACGAGCAGTACTTC.

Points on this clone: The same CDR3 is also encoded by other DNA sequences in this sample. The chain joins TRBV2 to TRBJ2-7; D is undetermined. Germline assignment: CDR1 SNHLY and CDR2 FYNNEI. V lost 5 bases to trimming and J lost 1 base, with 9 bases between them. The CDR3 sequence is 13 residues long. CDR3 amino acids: CASSPGSSYEQYF. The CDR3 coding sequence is TGTGCCAGCAGTCCCGGGTCGTCCTACGAGCAGTACTTC.

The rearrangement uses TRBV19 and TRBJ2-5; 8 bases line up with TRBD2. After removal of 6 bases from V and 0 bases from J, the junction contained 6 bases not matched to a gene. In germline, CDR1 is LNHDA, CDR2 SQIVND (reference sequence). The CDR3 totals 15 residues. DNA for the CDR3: TGTGCCAGTAGCCAACTAGCGGCATACCAAGAGACCCAGTACTTC. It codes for CASSQLAAYQETQYF.